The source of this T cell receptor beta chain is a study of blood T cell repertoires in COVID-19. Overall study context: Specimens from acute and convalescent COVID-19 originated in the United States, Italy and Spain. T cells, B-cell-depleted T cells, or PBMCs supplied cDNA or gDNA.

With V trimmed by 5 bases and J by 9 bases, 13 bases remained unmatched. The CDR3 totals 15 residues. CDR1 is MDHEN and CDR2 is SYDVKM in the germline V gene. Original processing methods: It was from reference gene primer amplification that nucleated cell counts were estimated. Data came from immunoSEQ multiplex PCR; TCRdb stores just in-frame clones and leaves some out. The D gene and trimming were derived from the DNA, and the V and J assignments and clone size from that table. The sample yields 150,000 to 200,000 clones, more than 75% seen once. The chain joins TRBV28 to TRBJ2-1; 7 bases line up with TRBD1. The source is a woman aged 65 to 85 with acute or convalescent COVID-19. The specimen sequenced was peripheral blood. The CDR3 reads CASSTHRGRRPEQFF. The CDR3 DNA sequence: TGTGCCAGCAGTACCCACAGGGGAAGGCGACCTGAGCAGTTCTTC.